The 19 T cell receptor beta chains below were found in one sample sequenced in a study of blood T cell repertoires in COVID-19. This table comes from immunoSEQ multiplex PCR, and its TCRdb copy is limited to in-frame clones, with some not included. The sample includes approximately 130,000 clones, around 83% seen only once; the top ten take about 18%. Source material: PBMCs or T cells enriched from blood (not recorded which). All receptors derive from a man aged 30 to 39 who had recovered from COVID-19.

The chain combines TRBV6-5 with TRBJ1-1, with 8 bases fitting TRBD1. This CDR3 has 16 amino acids. Trimming cost V 0 bases and J 0 bases; bases outside gene matches: 3. Germline-derived CDR1 and CDR2 are MNHEY and SVGAGI. In nucleotides, the CDR3 is TGTGCCAGCAGTTACTCGAGACAGGGGCTGAACACTGAAGCTTTCTTT. Translating gives CASSYSRQGLNTEAFF.

This clone was counted a single time. The chain is built from TRBV7-2 and TRBJ1-5; D uncertain. CDR3 length: 16 residues. V was pared by 2 bases and J by 0 bases, with 11 bases between. CDR1 is SGHTA, CDR2 FQGNSA, per germline. The CDR3 DNA follows: TGTGCCAGCAGCTTAACGCCAGTTTATAGCAATCAGCCCCAGCATTTT. Translating it yields CASSLTPVYSNQPQHF.

This chain joins TRBV27 and TRBJ2-7; 9 bases map to TRBD1. There are 12 residues in the CDR3. Germline loops: CDR1 MNHEY, CDR2 SMNVEV (reference sequence). Trimming at V came to 8 bases and at J to 6 bases, leaving 5 bases not matched to a gene. The CDR3 sequence is CASRGGQGEQYV. The CDR3, as DNA: TGTGCCAGCCGTGGGGGACAGGGCGAGCAGTACGTC.

The chain combines TRBV5-1 with TRBJ2-1; 9 bases line up with TRBD2. CDR3 length equals 14 residues. V gave up 4 bases and J gave up 6 bases; unmatched junction bases: 5. Germline V gene sequence: CDR1 SGHRS, CDR2 YFSETQ. DNA of the CDR3: TGCGCCAGCAGCACTAGCGGGCCTTCCAATGAGCAGTTCTTC. It encodes CASSTSGPSNEQFF.

This CDR3 is CASSSGNAGYTF. The CDR3, as DNA: TGTGCCAGCAGTTCAGGGAATGCGGGCTACACCTTC. The rearrangement joins TRBV5-4 to TRBJ1-2; a possible D gene is TRBD1 (5 bases). V gave up 5 bases and J gave up 8 bases, with 13 bases separating them. The CDR3 totals 12 residues. Germline CDR1 and CDR2: SGHNT and YYREEE (reference sequence).

The gene calls are TRBV25-1 and TRBJ1-4; no clear D. Trimming took 2 bases from V and 0 from J, leaving 13 bases between them. Per the germline V gene, CDR1 is MGHDK and CDR2 is SYGVNS. This CDR3 is 17 amino acids long. CDR3 amino acids: CASSEISGVATNEKLFF. CDR3 DNA: TGTGCCAGCAGTGAAATCAGTGGAGTTGCAACTAATGAAAAACTGTTTTTT.

This sequence joins TRBV18 and TRBJ1-5, with TRBD1 matching over 7 bases. Losses at the gene ends were 3 bases for V and 2 bases for J; bases not matched to a gene: 4. Looked up from germline, CDR1 is KGHSH and CDR2 is LQKENI. The CDR3 runs to 15 residues. The CDR3, as DNA: TGTGCCAGCTCACCGGGGCAGGGGGGCAATCAGCCCCAGCATTTT. Its translation is CASSPGQGGNQPQHF.

V is TRBV2 and J is TRBJ2-7, with D unresolved. Trimming pared 0 bases from V and 2 bases from J, leaving 17 bases between. The CDR3 has 17 amino acids. In germline, CDR1 is SNHLY, CDR2 FYNNEI. CDR3 nucleotides: TGTGCCAGCAGTGAAGCGCTTCAGTGGGCCGGCGCCTACGAGCAGTACTTC. Translation: CASSEALQWAGAYEQYF.

The rearrangement links TRBV19 to TRBJ2-6, with 12 positions matching TRBD2. The germline V gene encodes CDR1 LNHDA and CDR2 SQIVND (reference sequence). CDR3 size: 18 residues. Trimming cost V 0 bases and J 3 bases; bases outside gene matches: 3. The CDR3: CASSIETSGRYGANVLTF. CDR3 sequence (DNA): TGTGCCAGTAGTATAGAGACTAGCGGGAGATATGGGGCCAACGTCCTGACTTTC.

This clone has ten or more counts. The chain has TRBV10-3 and TRBJ1-2, with 8 bases identical to TRBD1. CDR1 is ENHRY, CDR2 SYGVKD, per germline. The V gene end was trimmed by 4 bases and the J gene end by 6 bases; junction bases not matched to a gene: 4. This CDR3 has 13 residues. The CDR3: CAISVGQGNGYTF. In DNA form, the CDR3 reads TGTGCCATCAGTGTCGGACAGGGAAATGGCTACACCTTC.

V and J are TRBV19 and TRBJ1-2, with D maybe TRBD1 (6 bases). The CDR3 consists of 12 residues. V was clipped by 6 bases and J by 5 bases, with 10 bases between them. Germline lookup yields CDR1 LNHDA and CDR2 SQIVND (reference sequence). CDR3 DNA sequence: TGTGCCAGTAGCCTACAGGGATATGGCTACACCTTC. It codes for CASSLQGYGYTF.

V usage is TRBV6-1 and J usage is TRBJ2-7; D uncertain. The CDR3 sequence is 12 residues long. The V end was cut by 10 bases, the J end by 7 bases, with 17 bases between. Per the germline V gene, CDR1 is MNHNS and CDR2 is SASEGT. CDR3 nucleotides: TGTGCCACCAAAGCTGACACTTGGGAGCAGTACGTC. Protein product: CATKADTWEQYV.

The sample holds a few counts of this clone. This chain links TRBV2 with TRBJ1-6; D is perhaps TRBD1 (5 bases). The V end was cut by 6 bases, the J end by 4 bases, with 13 bases between. CDR3 size: 15 residues. Germline-derived CDR1 and CDR2 are SNHLY and FYNNEI. CDR3 DNA: TGTGCCAGCAGCTCTTTGACAGTTTATAATTCACCCCTCCACTTT. Its translation: CASSSLTVYNSPLHF.

This clone was observed once. The CDR3 DNA reads as TGTGCCAGCAGTTACTCGATGAGTGGGGCGGGGGTCCGCACAGATACGCAGTATTTT. Translating it yields CASSYSMSGAGVRTDTQYF. The rearrangement links TRBV6-2 or TRBV6-3 to TRBJ2-3; 7 positions match TRBD2. Trimming took 0 bases from V and 1 from J; bases not matched to a gene: 13. Germline values: CDR1 MNHEY, CDR2 SVGEGT. This CDR3 has 19 residues.

V gene TRBV18 combines with J gene TRBJ1-4; weak D call: TRBD1 (5 bases). The CDR3 covers 14 residues. CDR1 and CDR2 from the germline V gene are KGHSH and LQKENI. V was cut by 2 bases and J by 3 bases, with 7 bases left in between. The CDR3 DNA sequence: TGTGCCAGCTCACCAGGAGGGGCTAATGAAAAACTGTTTTTT. This translates into CASSPGGANEKLFF.

The chain uses TRBV24-1 and TRBJ2-1; 12 bases align to TRBD2. With V trimmed by 3 bases and J by 7 bases, 6 bases remained unmatched. CDR1 and CDR2 from the germline V gene are KGHDR and SFDVKD. CDR3 length equals 16 residues. The CDR3 loop reads CATSDALAGGPNEQFF. In nucleotides, the CDR3 is TGTGCCACCAGTGATGCCCTAGCGGGGGGGCCGAATGAGCAGTTCTTC.

This chain connects TRBV11-2 to TRBJ1-6; D remains unclear. The CDR3 totals 14 residues. Germline CDR1 is SGHAT and CDR2 is FQNNGV. With 2 bases removed from V and 6 bases from J, the gap between germline ends came to 8 bases. The CDR3 nucleotides are TGTGCCAGCAGCTTAAATAGTCGTAATTCACCCCTCCACTTT. It codes for CASSLNSRNSPLHF.

This chain connects TRBV30 to TRBJ1-1; TRBD1 agrees at 7 bases. The junction had 11 bases not matched to a gene; V was cut back by 5 bases and J by 5 bases. This CDR3 region has 14 residues. CDR1 and CDR2 from the germline V gene are GTSNPN and SVGIG (reference sequence). Here the CDR3 reads CAWFNRGSRTEAFF. CDR3 DNA: TGTGCCTGGTTTAACAGGGGATCGAGGACTGAAGCTTTCTTT.

The V and J genes are TRBV5-3 and TRBJ2-2; 9 bases match TRBD2. TRBV5-3 is filed as an ORF, its function uncertain. CDR3 size: 17 residues. Trimming cost V 4 bases and J 7 bases; bases outside gene matches: 14. The CDR3 region has the DNA TGTGCCAGAAGCCGGGCTAGCGGGGCGAGGAGGGGCGGGGAGCTGTTTTTT. It specifies CARSRASGARRGGELFF.